A selection of T cell receptor beta chains follows, all from one sample in a study of T cells in tuberculosis. Sequenced by immunoSEQ multiplex PCR; TCRdb stores in-frame clones only, minus some. The repertoire holds approximately 31,000 clones, with 86% as singletons. Sequences were derived from PBMCs, sampled at tuberculosis diagnosis. These receptors were obtained from an adult with tuberculosis. The CDR3 runs from the conserved cysteine through the conserved F or W. Each record gives: J gene, clone size, V gene, D gene, CDR3 DNA, CDR3 protein. D genes are given only for firm matches. Only some rows state a clone size, as once, few, many or a class for expanded clones.

j_gene: TRBJ1-5; abundance: .; v_gene: TRBV19; d_gene: TRBD1; CDR3nt: TGTGCCAGTAGTATAGGGAGGGGACAGGGTTCGGTCAATCAGCCCCAGCATTTT; CDR3aa: CASSIGRGQGSVNQPQHF
j_gene: TRBJ2-6; abundance: .; v_gene: TRBV18; d_gene: TRBD1; CDR3nt: TGTGCCAGCTCTCGTTACCCGCCGGGACAGGGGGACTCTGGGGCCAACGTCCTGACTTTC; CDR3aa: CASSRYPPGQGDSGANVLTF
j_gene: TRBJ2-3; abundance: .; v_gene: TRBV7-9; d_gene: .; CDR3nt: TGTGCCAGCAGTTTCGACACACGCACAGATACGCAGTATTTT; CDR3aa: CASSFDTRTDTQYF
j_gene: TRBJ2-7; abundance: .; v_gene: TRBV30; d_gene: TRBD1; CDR3nt: TGTGCCTGGAGTCTAGGGACAGGGGGGACCCACGAGCAGTACTTC; CDR3aa: CAWSLGTGGTHEQYF
j_gene: TRBJ2-3; abundance: .; v_gene: TRBV27; d_gene: TRBD2; CDR3nt: TGTGCCAGCGCTATACACCGAACAGCGGGGGGGCGTGGAGATACGCAGTATTTT; CDR3aa: CASAIHRTAGGRGDTQYF
j_gene: TRBJ2-1; abundance: .; v_gene: TRBV19; d_gene: TRBD1; CDR3nt: TGTGCCAGTAGGTTACAGGGGGCCTACAATGAGCAGTTCTTC; CDR3aa: CASRLQGAYNEQFF
j_gene: TRBJ2-7; abundance: .; v_gene: TRBV9; d_gene: .; CDR3nt: TGTGCCAGCAGCGTAGAGGTAGCCGATTACCCTCCCCCCCCCTACGAGCAGTACTTC; CDR3aa: CASSVEVADYPPPPYEQYF
j_gene: TRBJ2-3; abundance: .; v_gene: TRBV6-4; d_gene: .; CDR3nt: TGTGCCAGCAGTCAGGGGGATACGCAGTATTTT; CDR3aa: CASSQGDTQYF
j_gene: TRBJ2-3; abundance: .; v_gene: TRBV9; d_gene: .; CDR3nt: TGTGCCAGCAGCGTAGGAGTGACAGATACGCAGTATTTT; CDR3aa: CASSVGVTDTQYF
j_gene: TRBJ2-1; abundance: .; v_gene: TRBV19; d_gene: TRBD2; CDR3nt: TGTGCCAGTAGTCCACCGGGACTAGCGGGCCTTAGCTCCTACAATGAGCAGTTCTTC; CDR3aa: CASSPPGLAGLSSYNEQFF
j_gene: TRBJ1-1; abundance: .; v_gene: TRBV10-1; d_gene: .; CDR3nt: TGCGCCAGCAGTGATCTAGCCAACACTGAAGCTTTCTTT; CDR3aa: CASSDLANTEAFF
j_gene: TRBJ2-1; abundance: .; v_gene: TRBV11-3; d_gene: TRBD2; CDR3nt: TGTGCCAGCAGCGAAGTCTCTAGCGGGGCGGATGAGCAGTTCTTC; CDR3aa: CASSEVSSGADEQFF
j_gene: TRBJ1-2; abundance: .; v_gene: TRBV5-1; d_gene: TRBD1; CDR3nt: TGCGCCAGCACCGTGACAGGGGGCGCCGACTATGGCTACACCTTC; CDR3aa: CASTVTGGADYGYTF
j_gene: TRBJ2-2; abundance: once; v_gene: TRBV4-1; d_gene: .; CDR3nt: TGCGCCAGCAGCCAAGATTCGTTTCCCGGGGAGCTGTTTTTT; CDR3aa: CASSQDSFPGELFF
j_gene: TRBJ2-2; abundance: .; v_gene: TRBV19; d_gene: TRBD2; CDR3nt: TGTGCCAGTAAGGCCGGGGGGGCCGGGGAGCTGTTTTTT; CDR3aa: CASKAGGAGELFF
j_gene: TRBJ2-7; abundance: once; v_gene: TRBV9; d_gene: TRBD1; CDR3nt: TGTGCCAGCAGTCGAGGACAGGATTTCTACGAGCAGTACTTC; CDR3aa: CASSRGQDFYEQYF
j_gene: TRBJ2-2; abundance: .; v_gene: TRBV27; d_gene: .; CDR3nt: TGTGCCAGCAGATCGGGACTCGTGAACACCGGGGAGCTGTTTTTT; CDR3aa: CASRSGLVNTGELFF
j_gene: TRBJ2-7; abundance: .; v_gene: TRBV7-9; d_gene: .; CDR3nt: TGTGCCAGCAGCTTAGAAAACCGGGTCTACGAGCAGTACTTC; CDR3aa: CASSLENRVYEQYF
j_gene: TRBJ2-1; abundance: .; v_gene: TRBV13; d_gene: TRBD2; CDR3nt: TGTGCCAGCAGCCCCGGGTTTAGCGGGGGGGTCTACAATGAGCAGTTCTTC; CDR3aa: CASSPGFSGGVYNEQFF
j_gene: TRBJ2-7; abundance: .; v_gene: TRBV28; d_gene: TRBD1; CDR3nt: TGTGCCAGCGCCTACAGGGGGTCCTACGAGCAGTACTTC; CDR3aa: CASAYRGSYEQYF
j_gene: TRBJ2-7; abundance: few; v_gene: TRBV2; d_gene: .; CDR3nt: TGTGCCAGCAGTCTAGAACCACTTGGCGAGCAGTACTTC; CDR3aa: CASSLEPLGEQYF
j_gene: TRBJ2-1; abundance: .; v_gene: TRBV6-1; d_gene: .; CDR3nt: TGTGCCAGCAGGGCCGATGCGGGGAGCAATGAGCAGTTCTTC; CDR3aa: CASRADAGSNEQFF
j_gene: TRBJ2-5; abundance: .; v_gene: TRBV14; d_gene: .; CDR3nt: TGTGCCAGCAGCCCAGAGGCAGGGTCGTACCAAGAGACCCAGTACTTC; CDR3aa: CASSPEAGSYQETQYF
j_gene: TRBJ2-3; abundance: .; v_gene: TRBV10-3; d_gene: .; CDR3nt: TGTGCCACCAAACCGCATCCCGAGGATACGCAGTATTTT; CDR3aa: CATKPHPEDTQYF
j_gene: TRBJ2-7; abundance: .; v_gene: TRBV29-1; d_gene: TRBD2; CDR3nt: TGCAGCGTTGGACTAGCGGGTCTCTACGAGCAGTACTTC; CDR3aa: CSVGLAGLYEQYF